In its sample, the clone carrying this TCR beta chain was seen a few times. The CDR3 runs to 12 residues. Trimming pared 0 bases from V and 10 bases from J, leaving 9 bases between. The sample comes from a study of blood T cell repertoires in COVID-19. About the study: Samples taken during acute and convalescent COVID-19 were collected in the United States, Italy and Spain. In each case, the material was cDNA or gDNA derived from T cells, B-cell-depleted T cells, or PBMCs.

Repertoires were generated with immunoSEQ multiplex PCR, while TCRdb's copy carries only in-frame clones and drops some. The sample holds about 45,000 clones, over 75% seen once. The sample taken for sequencing was peripheral blood. This sequence joins TRBV12-3 or TRBV12-4 and TRBJ1-2, with a weak D call TRBD1 (5 bases). The receptor was isolated from a human donor in a cohort sampled during active COVID-19. The CDR3 DNA is TGTGCCAGCAGTTTAGCGGGGGGGGACTACACCTTC. Protein: CASSLAGGDYTF.